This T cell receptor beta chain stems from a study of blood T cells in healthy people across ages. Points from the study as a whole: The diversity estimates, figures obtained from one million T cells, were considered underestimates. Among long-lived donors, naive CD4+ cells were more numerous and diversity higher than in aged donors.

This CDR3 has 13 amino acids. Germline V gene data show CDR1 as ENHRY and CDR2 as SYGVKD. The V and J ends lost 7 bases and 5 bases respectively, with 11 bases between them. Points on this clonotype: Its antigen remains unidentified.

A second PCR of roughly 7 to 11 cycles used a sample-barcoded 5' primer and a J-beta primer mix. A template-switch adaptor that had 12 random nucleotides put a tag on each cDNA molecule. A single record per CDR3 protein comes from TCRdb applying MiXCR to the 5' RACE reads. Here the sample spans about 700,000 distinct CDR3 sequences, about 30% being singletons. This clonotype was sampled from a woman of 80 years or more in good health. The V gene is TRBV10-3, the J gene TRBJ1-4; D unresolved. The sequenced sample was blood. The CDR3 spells CAITETPNEKLFF. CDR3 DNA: TGTGCCATCACCGAGACGCCGAATGAAAAACTGTTTTTT.